This T cell receptor beta chain was observed in a study of CD8 T cells in Susac syndrome. Random-hexamer reverse transcription was applied to roughly 0.5 to 1 ug RNA. Multiplex PCR with immunoSEQ amplified the TCR beta CDR3 across 54 Vbeta and 13 Jbeta. TCRdb re-derived calls from the immunoSEQ multiplex PCR reads in MiXCR, one entry per CDR3 protein. The profile covers a few hundred thousand distinct CDR3 sequences, with roughly 85% appearing a single time and roughly 0.22% taken by the ten largest. This CDR3 comprises 9 residues. CDR1 and CDR2 (germline): LNHDA, SQIVND (reference sequence). The V end lost 11 bases, the J end lost 6 bases, and 8 bases lay between the germline ends. Sequencing of TCR beta, carried out with a high-throughput approach, was applied to CD8+ and CD4+ T cells from the blood. The multiple sclerosis controls were treatment-naive patients affected by stable or active relapsing-remitting disease. TEMRA cells were FACS-enriched and CD8+ and CD4+ T cells negatively isolated.

V is TRBV19 and J is TRBJ2-7; no clear D gene. This TCR derives from a human donor with multiple sclerosis. The sequenced sample consisted of CD8+ T cells from PBMCs. The CDR3 is CAGSSEQYF. For the CDR3, the DNA is TGTGCCGGTTCAAGCGAGCAGTACTTC.